This note documents a single T cell receptor beta chain sequence. Its antigen is not identified. This record belongs to a study of T cell clones after liver transplantation. Some clones are missing from TCRdb's copy, which holds only in-frame ones; the method was immunoSEQ multiplex PCR. The table lists around 51,000 clones, approximately 87% of them singletons. This CDR3 spans 16 amino acids. Germline CDR1 MNHEY, CDR2 SMNVEV (reference sequence). V was cut by 2 bases and J by 2 bases, with 15 bases left in between. Findings and caveats of the study: Compared with third party-reactive sequences, donor-reactive ones declined more, independent of withdrawal success.

Specimen: CD8+ T cells from blood, collected 12 months after liver transplant. This chain joins TRBV27 and TRBJ1-2; D is perhaps TRBD1 (5 bases). This receptor was identified in a human patient who received a liver transplant. A subset of T cells may come from the graft donor. The CDR3 coding sequence is TGTGCCAGCAGTTTAAGGGGCTCGGCCCCGAACTATGGCTACACCTTC. Its translation is CASSLRGSAPNYGYTF.